The clone carrying this T cell receptor (beta chain) was counted only a few times. The antigen is undetermined. Germline values: CDR1 MNHNS, CDR2 SASEGT. The ends were cut back, 5 bases at V and 8 bases at J, with 25 bases in the middle. The CDR3 has 17 residues. The entry originates in a study of blood T cells in healthy people across ages. Points from the study as a whole: It was not known whether donors were CMV positive (a possible confounder of expanded clonotype changes). Naive T cell percentage showed a strong correlation with the diversity of TCR beta.

PCR was performed a second time for about 6 to 12 cycles using a sample-barcoded 5' primer and a J-beta primer mix. MiXCR, run by TCRdb on the 5' RACE reads, gives a single entry per CDR3 protein. This sample has 1.4 million or so distinct CDR3 sequences, with approximately 39% found just once. V usage is TRBV6-1 and J usage is TRBJ2-1; D gene unclear. The clonotype was recovered from a woman in her late teens or twenties in good health. Sequencing was performed on blood. The CDR3 DNA follows: TGTGCCAGCAGTCGAAAGCGATCGCCAAGCAGCCAGGATGAGCAGTTCTTC. Protein: CASSRKRSPSSQDEQFF.